This entry lists 20 T cell receptor beta chains sequenced from one sample in a study of cytomegalovirus exposure and HLA in healthy donors. This PCR relied on a set of 60 Vbeta primers and 13 Jbeta primers. This table comes from immunoSEQ multiplex PCR, and its TCRdb copy is limited to in-frame clones, with some not included. This repertoire includes about 88,000 clones. The sample was PBMCs. These receptors were taken from a girl aged 10 to 17 in good health and CMV-seropositive.

This chain connects TRBV4-3 to TRBJ2-1; no reliable D call. The CDR3 loop spans 16 amino acids. V was clipped by 0 bases and J by 0 bases, with 9 bases between them. CDR1 LGHNA and CDR2 YSLEER come from the germline V gene. CDR3 residues: CASSQDLVSSYNEQFF. CDR3 DNA: TGCGCCAGCAGCCAAGATCTGGTCAGCTCCTACAATGAGCAGTTCTTC.

The rearrangement links TRBV7-9 to TRBJ2-7; 9 bases map to TRBD1. Per the germline V gene, CDR1 is SEHNR and CDR2 is FQNEAQ (reference sequence). The CDR3 runs to 15 residues. The V and J ends lost 5 bases and 2 bases, in that order; junction bases with no gene match: 7. The DNA for the CDR3 is TGTGCCAGCAGCGGCGGACAGGGGATTACCTACGAGCAGTACTTC. Encoded protein: CASSGGQGITYEQYF. The whole variable domain, filled in from reference TRBV7-9 and TRBJ2-7, reads DTGVSQNPRHKITKRGQNVTFRCDPISEHNRLYWYRQTLGQGPEFLTYFQNEAQLEKSRLLSDRFSAERPKGSFSTLEIQRTEQGDSAMYLCASSGGQGITYEQYFGPGTRLTVT.

The genes are TRBV9 and TRBJ2-5; 7 positions agree with TRBD1. Trimming at V came to 3 bases and at J to 2 bases, leaving 4 bases not matched to a gene. The CDR3 has 14 residues. Germline assignment: CDR1 SGDLS and CDR2 YYNGEE. CDR3 in amino acids: CASSAGDSQETQYF. In DNA, the CDR3 is TGTGCCAGCAGCGCTGGGGACAGTCAAGAGACCCAGTACTTC.

In DNA form, the CDR3 reads TGTGCCAGCAGCCTAGACAGCTCCTACGAGCAGTACTTC. Protein product: CASSLDSSYEQYF. The rearrangement uses TRBV7-6 and TRBJ2-7, with D maybe TRBD1 (5 bases). The germline CDR1 and CDR2 sequences are SGHVS and FNYEAQ. V lost 5 bases to trimming and J lost 0 bases, with 8 bases between them. This CDR3 is 13 amino acids long.

This CDR3 is CASSERSRGELFF. CDR3 sequence (DNA): TGTGCCAGCAGTGAACGCAGCAGGGGAGAACTGTTTTTT. The chain recombines TRBV25-1 with TRBJ1-4, with D perhaps TRBD1 (6 bases). CDR3 length equals 13 residues. V shed 2 bases and J shed 12 bases, with 13 bases lying between them. In germline, CDR1 is MGHDK, CDR2 SYGVNS.

The rearrangement links TRBV7-9 to TRBJ1-4; TRBD1 agrees at 8 bases. Unmatched junction bases numbered 8, after V lost 5 bases and J lost 6 bases. The CDR3 length is 15 residues. Per germline, CDR1 SEHNR and CDR2 FQNEAQ (reference sequence). CDR3 region: CASSLRQGTYEKLFF. CDR3 DNA: TGTGCCAGCAGCCTAAGACAGGGGACATATGAAAAACTGTTTTTT.

This chain connects TRBV9 to TRBJ1-6, with TRBD1 as a possible D gene (5 bases). From germline, CDR1 is SGDLS and CDR2 YYNGEE. V lost 0 bases, J lost 7 bases, and 5 bases lay in between. The CDR3 consists of 13 residues. DNA for the CDR3: TGTGCCAGCAGCGTAGGGACAAATTCACCCCTCCACTTT. It is translated as CASSVGTNSPLHF.

This sequence joins TRBV4-1 and TRBJ1-2, with D perhaps TRBD1 (6 bases). The germline CDR1 and CDR2 sequences are MGHRA and YSYEKL. V was shortened by 4 bases and J by 3 bases, with 18 bases between the two germline ends. The CDR3 consists of 16 residues. For the CDR3, the DNA is TGCGCCAGCAGCCTCCCCCGACAGGAAAATGACTATGGCTACACCTTC. It yields the protein CASSLPRQENDYGYTF.

This chain connects TRBV10-3 to TRBJ1-1, with 7 bases fitting TRBD1. Germline V gene data show CDR1 as ENHRY and CDR2 as SYGVKD. This CDR3 region has 14 residues. V gave up 9 bases and J gave up 1 base; unmatched junction bases: 8. CDR3 loop: CAIKPGQQNTEAFF. The CDR3 DNA reads as TGTGCCATAAAGCCGGGACAGCAGAACACTGAAGCTTTCTTT.

The chain carries TRBV19 and TRBJ1-2, with D uncertain. The germline CDR1 and CDR2 sequences are LNHDA and SQIVND (reference sequence). Trimming removed 3 bases at V and 4 bases at J, with 15 bases between. The CDR3 spans 15 residues. The CDR3 region has the DNA TGTGCCAGTAGTATCCGAGAACGGGGAATCTATGGCTACACCTTC. Encoded protein: CASSIRERGIYGYTF.

This chain links TRBV7-8 with TRBJ1-1; D not certain. Trimming removed 0 bases from V and 4 bases from J, with 15 bases in between. Germline lookup yields CDR1 SGHVS and CDR2 FQNEAQ. The CDR3 contains 16 residues. Here the CDR3 DNA reads TGTGCCAGCAGCTTAGCTGGGGTGTCGGGAAGCACTGAAGCTTTCTTT. This translates into CASSLAGVSGSTEAFF.

The chain is built from TRBV27 and TRBJ1-6, with 8 positions matching TRBD1. V lost 8 bases, J lost 6 bases, and 3 bases stayed unmatched. This CDR3 is built from 13 residues. CDR1 is MNHEY and CDR2 is SMNVEV in the germline V gene (reference sequence). In nucleotides, the CDR3 is TGTGCCAGCCGAGACAGGGGTAATTCACCCCTCCACTTT. This sequence encodes CASRDRGNSPLHF.

This sequence joins TRBV6-5 and TRBJ1-2; no firm D call. CDR3 length equals 14 residues. Germline V CDR1 and CDR2: MNHEY, SVGAGI. The V gene lost 6 bases and the J gene lost 6 bases, with 17 bases spanning the gap. The CDR3 reads CASSRGFSGNGYTF. CDR3 nucleotide sequence: TGTGCCAGCAGCCGAGGCTTTTCCGGAAATGGCTACACCTTC.

The chain uses TRBV5-1 and TRBJ2-3; D might be TRBD2 (5 bases). This CDR3 region has 15 residues. With 0 bases removed from V and 4 bases from J, the gap between germline ends came to 12 bases. CDR1 is SGHRS and CDR2 is YFSETQ in the germline V gene. CDR3 region: CASSLGGRGPDTQYF. CDR3 in DNA: TGCGCCAGCAGCTTGGGTGGGAGAGGTCCAGATACGCAGTATTTT.

The gene calls are TRBV27 and TRBJ2-7; D remains ambiguous. The CDR3 contains 12 residues. Looked up from germline, CDR1 is MNHEY and CDR2 is SMNVEV (reference sequence). The germline V and J ends were trimmed by 7 bases and 4 bases, with 11 bases remaining between them. CDR3 sequence: CASIFISYEQYF. CDR3 bases: TGTGCCAGCATCTTTATTTCGTACGAGCAGTACTTC.

The CDR3 region is CASSQDRGTRNTEAFF. In DNA, the CDR3 is TGCGCCAGCAGCCAAGATAGGGGTACGCGGAACACTGAAGCTTTCTTT. This chain connects TRBV4-3 to TRBJ1-1, with a tentative D call TRBD1 (5 bases). Trimming pared 0 bases from V and 1 base from J, leaving 12 bases between. Germline V gene data show CDR1 as LGHNA and CDR2 as YSLEER. The CDR3 consists of 16 residues.

The chain recombines TRBV28 with TRBJ1-2; the D gene is possibly TRBD1 (5 bases). V was cut by 3 bases and J by 8 bases, with 16 bases left in between. Germline loops: CDR1 MDHEN, CDR2 SYDVKM. CDR3 length: 14 amino acids. The CDR3 DNA sequence: TGTGCCAGCAGTTTCGGCCAGGGCCTAAGAGGCTACACCTTC. Translation: CASSFGQGLRGYTF.

The chain combines TRBV7-9 with TRBJ2-5, with D possibly being TRBD2 (5 bases). The germline V gene encodes CDR1 SEHNR and CDR2 FQNEAQ (reference sequence). The CDR3 has 17 residues. Trimming removed 4 bases from V and 2 bases from J, with 20 bases in between. The CDR3 protein is CASSSPTPGPGQETQYF. The CDR3 nucleotides read TGTGCCAGCAGCTCGCCTACACCCGGCCCGGGGCAAGAGACCCAGTACTTC.

The J gene is TRBJ2-7, the V gene TRBV6-5, with D possibly being TRBD1 (6 bases). Looked up from germline, CDR1 is MNHEY and CDR2 is SVGAGI. Trimming removed 6 bases from V and 6 bases from J, with 15 bases in between. This CDR3 comprises 13 residues. The CDR3, as DNA: TGTGCCAGCAGCCCCCTACAGGGACGCGAGCAGTACTTC. It translates to CASSPLQGREQYF.

This chain joins TRBV2 and TRBJ2-1, with D tentatively TRBD1 (6 bases). V shed 2 bases and J shed 9 bases, with 17 bases lying between them. From germline, CDR1 is SNHLY and CDR2 FYNNEI. The CDR3 loop spans 15 amino acids. CDR3 DNA sequence: TGTGCCAGCAGTGAACTAGGACAGCAAGACGGTGAGCAGTTCTTC. Translation: CASSELGQQDGEQFF.